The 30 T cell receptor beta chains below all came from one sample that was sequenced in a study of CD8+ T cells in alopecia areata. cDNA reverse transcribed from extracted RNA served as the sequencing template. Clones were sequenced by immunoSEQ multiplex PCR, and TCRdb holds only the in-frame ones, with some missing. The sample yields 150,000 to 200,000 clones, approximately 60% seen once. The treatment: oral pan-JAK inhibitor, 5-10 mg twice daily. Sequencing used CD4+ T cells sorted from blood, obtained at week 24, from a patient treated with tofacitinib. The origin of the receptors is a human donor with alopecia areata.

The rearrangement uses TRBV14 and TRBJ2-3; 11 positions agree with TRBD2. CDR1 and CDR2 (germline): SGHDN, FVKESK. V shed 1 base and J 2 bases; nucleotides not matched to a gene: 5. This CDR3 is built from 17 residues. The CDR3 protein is CASSQATSGVFTDTQYF. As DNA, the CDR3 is TGTGCCAGCAGCCAAGCGACTAGCGGGGTCTTCACAGATACGCAGTATTTT.

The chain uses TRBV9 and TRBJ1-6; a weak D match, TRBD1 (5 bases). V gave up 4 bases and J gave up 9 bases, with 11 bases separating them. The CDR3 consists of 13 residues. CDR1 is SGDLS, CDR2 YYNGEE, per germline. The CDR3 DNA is TGTGCCAGCAGCCCCGGAGGGGTTTCACCCCTCCACTTT. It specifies CASSPGGVSPLHF.

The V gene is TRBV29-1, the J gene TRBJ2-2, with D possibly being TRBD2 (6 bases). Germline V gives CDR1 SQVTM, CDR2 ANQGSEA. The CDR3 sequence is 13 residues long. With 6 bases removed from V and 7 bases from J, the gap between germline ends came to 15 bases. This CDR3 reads CSVKRDFDGELFF. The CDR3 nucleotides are TGCAGCGTCAAACGGGACTTCGACGGGGAGCTGTTTTTT.

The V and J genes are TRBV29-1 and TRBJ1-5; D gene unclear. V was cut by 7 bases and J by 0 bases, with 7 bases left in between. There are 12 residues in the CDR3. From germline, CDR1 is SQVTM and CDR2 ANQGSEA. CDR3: CSASYSNQPQHF. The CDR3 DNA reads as TGCAGCGCTTCTTATAGCAATCAGCCCCAGCATTTT.

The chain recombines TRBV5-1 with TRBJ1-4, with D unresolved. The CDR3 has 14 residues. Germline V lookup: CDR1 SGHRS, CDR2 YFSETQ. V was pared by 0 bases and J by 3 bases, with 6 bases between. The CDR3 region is CASSLEGSNEKLFF. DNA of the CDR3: TGCGCCAGCAGCTTGGAGGGTTCTAATGAAAAACTGTTTTTT.

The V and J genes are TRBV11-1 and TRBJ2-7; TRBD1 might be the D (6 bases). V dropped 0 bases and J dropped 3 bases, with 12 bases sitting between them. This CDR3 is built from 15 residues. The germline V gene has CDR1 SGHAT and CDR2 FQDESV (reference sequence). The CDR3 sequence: CASSLALGQIYEQYF. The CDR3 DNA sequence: TGTGCCAGCAGCTTAGCGCTGGGACAAATCTACGAGCAGTACTTC.

This CDR3 reads CAISEPLGSKAEQYF. The CDR3 DNA reads TGTGCCATCAGTGAGCCCCTCGGTTCCAAGGCCGAGCAGTACTTC. This sequence joins TRBV10-3 and TRBJ2-7; the D is unclear. V was shortened by 2 bases and J by 6 bases, with 17 bases between the two germline ends. The CDR3 contains 15 residues. Germline lookup yields CDR1 ENHRY and CDR2 SYGVKD.

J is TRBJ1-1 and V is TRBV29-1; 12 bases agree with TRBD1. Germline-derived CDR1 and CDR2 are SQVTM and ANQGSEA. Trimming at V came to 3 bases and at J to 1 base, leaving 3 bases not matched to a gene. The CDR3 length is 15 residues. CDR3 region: CSVDGTGGENTEAFF. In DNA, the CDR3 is TGCAGCGTTGATGGGACAGGGGGCGAGAACACTGAAGCTTTCTTT. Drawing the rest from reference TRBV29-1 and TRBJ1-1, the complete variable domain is SAVISQKPSRDICQRGTSLTIQCQVDSQVTMMFWYRQQPGQSLTLIATANQGSEATYESGFVIDKFPISRPNLTFSTLTVSNMSPEDSSIYLCSVDGTGGENTEAFFGQGTRLTVV.

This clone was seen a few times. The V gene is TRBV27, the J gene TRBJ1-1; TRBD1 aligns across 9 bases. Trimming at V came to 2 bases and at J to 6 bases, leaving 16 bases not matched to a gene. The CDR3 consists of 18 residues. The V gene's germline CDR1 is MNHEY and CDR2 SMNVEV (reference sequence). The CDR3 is CASSLRVDPGQGNAEAFF. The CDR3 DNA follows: TGTGCCAGCAGTTTAAGGGTGGACCCGGGACAGGGAAACGCTGAAGCTTTCTTT.

CDR3: CSVAGYRGDYGYTF. The CDR3 region has the DNA TGCAGCGTTGCTGGATACAGGGGCGACTATGGCTACACCTTC. J is TRBJ1-2 and V is TRBV29-1; TRBD1 agrees at 7 bases. V lost 4 bases and J lost 3; bases outside the gene matches: 8. The CDR3 has 14 amino acids. The germline V gene has CDR1 SQVTM and CDR2 ANQGSEA.

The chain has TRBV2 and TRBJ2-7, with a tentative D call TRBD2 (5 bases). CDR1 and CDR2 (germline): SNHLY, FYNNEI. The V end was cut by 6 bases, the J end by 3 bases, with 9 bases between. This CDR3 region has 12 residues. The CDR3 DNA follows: TGTGCCAGCAGGGGAGACGGCTACGAGCAGTACTTC. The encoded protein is CASRGDGYEQYF.

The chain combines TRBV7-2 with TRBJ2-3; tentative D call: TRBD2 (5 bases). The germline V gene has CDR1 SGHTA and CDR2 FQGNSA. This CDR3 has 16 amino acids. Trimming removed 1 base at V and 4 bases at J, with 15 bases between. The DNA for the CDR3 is TGTGCCAGCAGCTTAGTGATCGGGGTGGTAGCAGATACGCAGTATTTT. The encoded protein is CASSLVIGVVADTQYF.

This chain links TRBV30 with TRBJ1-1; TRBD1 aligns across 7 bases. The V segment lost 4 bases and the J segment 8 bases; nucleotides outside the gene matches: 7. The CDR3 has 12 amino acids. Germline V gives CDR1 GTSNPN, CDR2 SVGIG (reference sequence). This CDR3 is CAWTRGVTEAFF. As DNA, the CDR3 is TGTGCCTGGACCAGGGGGGTAACCGAAGCTTTCTTT.

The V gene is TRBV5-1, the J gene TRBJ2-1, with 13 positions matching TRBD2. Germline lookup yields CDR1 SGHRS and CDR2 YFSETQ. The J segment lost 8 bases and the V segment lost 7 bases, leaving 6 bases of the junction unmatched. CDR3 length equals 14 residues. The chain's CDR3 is CASVGLAGLDEQFF. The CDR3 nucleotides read TGCGCCAGCGTGGGACTAGCGGGGCTGGATGAGCAGTTCTTC.

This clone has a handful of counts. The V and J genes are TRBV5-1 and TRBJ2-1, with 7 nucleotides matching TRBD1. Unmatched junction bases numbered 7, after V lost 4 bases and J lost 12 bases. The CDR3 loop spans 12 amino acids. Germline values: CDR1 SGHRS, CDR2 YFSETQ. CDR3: CASSTNRGPQFF. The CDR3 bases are TGCGCCAGCAGCACCAACAGGGGACCGCAGTTCTTC. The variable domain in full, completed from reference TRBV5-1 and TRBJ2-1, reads KAGVTQTPRYLIKTRGQQVTLSCSPISGHRSVSWYQQTPGQGLQFLFEYFSETQRNKGNFPGRFSGRQFSNSRSEMNVSTLELGDSALYLCASSTNRGPQFFGPGTRLTVL.

The CDR3, as DNA: TGTGCCTGGAGTGTACGTAGGACTGAAGCTTTCTTT. As protein: CAWSVRRTEAFF. This chain connects TRBV30 to TRBJ1-1; D is uncertain. Germline CDR1 is GTSNPN and CDR2 is SVGIG (reference sequence). This CDR3 comprises 12 residues. Trimming took off 0 bases at V and 5 bases at J, with 7 bases between the two ends.

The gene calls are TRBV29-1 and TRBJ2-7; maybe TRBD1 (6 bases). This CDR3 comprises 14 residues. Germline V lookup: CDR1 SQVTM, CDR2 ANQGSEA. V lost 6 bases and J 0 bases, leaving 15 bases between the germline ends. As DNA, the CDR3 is TGCAGCGTAAAGGACAGCTTCCTCTCCTACGAGCAGTACTTC. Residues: CSVKDSFLSYEQYF.

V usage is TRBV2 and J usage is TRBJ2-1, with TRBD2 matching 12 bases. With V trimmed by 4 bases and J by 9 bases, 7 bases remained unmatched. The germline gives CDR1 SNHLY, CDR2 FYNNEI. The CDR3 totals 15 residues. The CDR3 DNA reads TGTGCCAGCAGTGTTTCTAGCGGGGGGGCCCCTGAGCAGTTCTTC. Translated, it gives CASSVSSGGAPEQFF.

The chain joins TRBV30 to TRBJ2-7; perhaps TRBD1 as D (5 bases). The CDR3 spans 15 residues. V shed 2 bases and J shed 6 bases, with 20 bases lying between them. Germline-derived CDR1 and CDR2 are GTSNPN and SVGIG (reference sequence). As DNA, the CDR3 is TGTGCCTGGAGTCCCCCGAAGATTAAGGGGCGCGAGCAGTACTTC. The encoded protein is CAWSPPKIKGREQYF.

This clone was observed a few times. This CDR3 reads CASSATGRSETQYF. CDR3 DNA sequence: TGCGCCAGCAGCGCAACAGGGCGTTCAGAGACCCAGTACTTC. V is TRBV5-1 and J is TRBJ2-5; D perhaps matches TRBD1 (6 bases). The ends were cut back, 4 bases at V and 4 bases at J, with 14 bases in the middle. Per germline, CDR1 SGHRS and CDR2 YFSETQ. The CDR3 spans 14 residues.

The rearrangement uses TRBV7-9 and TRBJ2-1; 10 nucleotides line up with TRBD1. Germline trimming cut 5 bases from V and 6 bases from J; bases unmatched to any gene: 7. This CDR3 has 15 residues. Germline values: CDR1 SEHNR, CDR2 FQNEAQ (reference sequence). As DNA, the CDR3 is TGTGCCAGCAGCCTTAGACAGGGGGCAGCCAATGAGCAGTTCTTC. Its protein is CASSLRQGAANEQFF.

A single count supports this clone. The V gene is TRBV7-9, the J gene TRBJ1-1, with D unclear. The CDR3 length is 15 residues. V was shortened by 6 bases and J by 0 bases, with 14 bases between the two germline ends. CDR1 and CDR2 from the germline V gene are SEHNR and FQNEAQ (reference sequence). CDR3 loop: CASRSLQPMNTEAFF. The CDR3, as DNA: TGTGCCAGCAGGTCGTTACAGCCCATGAACACTGAAGCTTTCTTT.

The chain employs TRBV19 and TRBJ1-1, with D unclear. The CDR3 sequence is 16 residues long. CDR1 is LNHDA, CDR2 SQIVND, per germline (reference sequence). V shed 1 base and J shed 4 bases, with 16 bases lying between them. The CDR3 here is CASSIVPGSVSTEAFF. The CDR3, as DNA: TGTGCCAGTAGTATAGTCCCAGGATCGGTAAGCACTGAAGCTTTCTTT.

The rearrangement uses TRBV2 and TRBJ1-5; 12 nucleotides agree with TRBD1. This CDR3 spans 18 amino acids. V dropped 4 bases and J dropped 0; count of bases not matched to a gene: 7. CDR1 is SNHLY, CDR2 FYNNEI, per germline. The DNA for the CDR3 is TGTGCCAGCAGTGCCCGGGACAGGGGGCTGTATAGCAATCAGCCCCAGCATTTT. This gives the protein CASSARDRGLYSNQPQHF.

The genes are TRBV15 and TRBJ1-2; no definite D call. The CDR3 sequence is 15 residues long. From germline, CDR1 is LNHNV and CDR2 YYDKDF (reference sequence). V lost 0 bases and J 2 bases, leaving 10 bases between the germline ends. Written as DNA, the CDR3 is TGTGCCACCAGCAGAGAAGAAGGTCTGAACTATGGCTACACCTTC. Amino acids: CATSREEGLNYGYTF. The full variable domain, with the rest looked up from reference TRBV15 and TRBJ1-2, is DAMVIQNPRYQVTQFGKPVTLSCSQTLNHNVMYWYQQKSSQAPKLLFHYYDKDFNNEADTPDNFQSRRPNTSFCFLDIRSPGLGDTAMYLCATSREEGLNYGYTFGSGTRLTVV.

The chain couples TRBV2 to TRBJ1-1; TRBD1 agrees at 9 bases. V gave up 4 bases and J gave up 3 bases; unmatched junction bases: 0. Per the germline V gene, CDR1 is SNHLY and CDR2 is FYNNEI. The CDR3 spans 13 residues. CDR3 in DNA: TGTGCCAGCAGTGGGACAGGGGACACTGAAGCTTTCTTT. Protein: CASSGTGDTEAFF.

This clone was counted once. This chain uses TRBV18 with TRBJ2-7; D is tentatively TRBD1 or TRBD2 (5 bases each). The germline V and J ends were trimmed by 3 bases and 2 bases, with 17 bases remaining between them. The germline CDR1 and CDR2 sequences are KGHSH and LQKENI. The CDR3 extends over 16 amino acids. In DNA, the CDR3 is TGTGCCAGCTCACCTAATCGGGGCCGCTCTACCTACGAGCAGTACTTC. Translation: CASSPNRGRSTYEQYF.

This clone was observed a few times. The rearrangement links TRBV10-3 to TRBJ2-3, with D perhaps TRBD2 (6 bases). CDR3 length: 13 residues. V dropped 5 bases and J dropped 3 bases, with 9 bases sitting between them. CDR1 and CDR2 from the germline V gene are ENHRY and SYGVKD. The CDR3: CAISLGRTDTQYF. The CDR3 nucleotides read TGTGCCATCAGTCTGGGGAGGACAGATACGCAGTATTTT.

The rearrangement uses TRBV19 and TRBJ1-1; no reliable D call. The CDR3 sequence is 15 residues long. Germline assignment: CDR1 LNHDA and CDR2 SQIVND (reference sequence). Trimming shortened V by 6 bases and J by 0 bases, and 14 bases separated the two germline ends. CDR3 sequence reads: CASRSPGSVNTEAFF. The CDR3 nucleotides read TGTGCCAGTAGGTCCCCGGGTTCAGTGAACACTGAAGCTTTCTTT.

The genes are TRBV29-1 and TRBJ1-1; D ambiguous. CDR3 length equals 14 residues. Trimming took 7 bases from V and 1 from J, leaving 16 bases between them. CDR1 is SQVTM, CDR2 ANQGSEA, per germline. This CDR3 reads CSARVGSPNTEAFF. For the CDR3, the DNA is TGCAGCGCCAGAGTCGGGTCGCCGAACACTGAAGCTTTCTTT.